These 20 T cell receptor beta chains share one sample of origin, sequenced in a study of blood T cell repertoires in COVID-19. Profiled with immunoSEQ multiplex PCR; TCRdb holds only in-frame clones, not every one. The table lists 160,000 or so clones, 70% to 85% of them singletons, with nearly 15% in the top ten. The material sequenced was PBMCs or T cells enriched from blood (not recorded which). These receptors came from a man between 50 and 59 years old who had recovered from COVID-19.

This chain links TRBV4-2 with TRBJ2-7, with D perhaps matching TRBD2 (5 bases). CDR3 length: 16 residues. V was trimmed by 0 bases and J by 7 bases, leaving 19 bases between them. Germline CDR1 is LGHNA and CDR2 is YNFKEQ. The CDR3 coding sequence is TGTGCCAGCAGCCAAGATGGGCGGGCCCGCAGAGGTGAGCAGTACTTC. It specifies CASSQDGRARRGEQYF.

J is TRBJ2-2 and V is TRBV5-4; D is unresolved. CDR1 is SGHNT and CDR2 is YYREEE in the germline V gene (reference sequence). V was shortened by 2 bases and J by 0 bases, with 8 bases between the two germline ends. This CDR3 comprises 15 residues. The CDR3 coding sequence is TGTGCCAGCAGCTTATCCACTACGAACACCGGGGAGCTGTTTTTT. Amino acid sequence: CASSLSTTNTGELFF.

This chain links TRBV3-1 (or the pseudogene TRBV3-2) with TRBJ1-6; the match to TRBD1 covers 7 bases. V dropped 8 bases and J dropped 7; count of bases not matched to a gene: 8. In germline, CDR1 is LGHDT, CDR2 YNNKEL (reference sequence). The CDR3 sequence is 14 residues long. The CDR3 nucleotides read TGTGCCAGCCACCACGGGACAGCCAATTCACCCCTCCACTTT. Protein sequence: CASHHGTANSPLHF.

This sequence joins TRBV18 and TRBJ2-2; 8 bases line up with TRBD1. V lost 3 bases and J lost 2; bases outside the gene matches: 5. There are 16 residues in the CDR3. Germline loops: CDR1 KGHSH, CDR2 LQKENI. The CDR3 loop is CASSPDRAHNTGELFF. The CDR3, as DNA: TGTGCCAGCTCACCGGACAGGGCGCATAACACCGGGGAGCTGTTTTTT.

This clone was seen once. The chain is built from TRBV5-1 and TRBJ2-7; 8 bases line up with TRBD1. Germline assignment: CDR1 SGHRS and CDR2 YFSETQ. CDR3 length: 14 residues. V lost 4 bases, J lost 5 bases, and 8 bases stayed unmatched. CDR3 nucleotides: TGCGCCAGCAGCCAGGACAGGGAAATGCACGAGCAGTACTTC. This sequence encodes CASSQDREMHEQYF. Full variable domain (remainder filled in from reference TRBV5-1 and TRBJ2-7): KAGVTQTPRYLIKTRGQQVTLSCSPISGHRSVSWYQQTPGQGLQFLFEYFSETQRNKGNFPGRFSGRQFSNSRSEMNVSTLELGDSALYLCASSQDREMHEQYFGPGTRLTVT.

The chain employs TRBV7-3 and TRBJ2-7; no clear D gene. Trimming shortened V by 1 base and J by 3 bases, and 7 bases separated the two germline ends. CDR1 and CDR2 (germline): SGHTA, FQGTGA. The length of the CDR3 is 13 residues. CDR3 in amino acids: CASSLNYGYEQYF. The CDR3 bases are TGTGCCAGCAGCTTAAACTACGGCTACGAGCAGTACTTC.

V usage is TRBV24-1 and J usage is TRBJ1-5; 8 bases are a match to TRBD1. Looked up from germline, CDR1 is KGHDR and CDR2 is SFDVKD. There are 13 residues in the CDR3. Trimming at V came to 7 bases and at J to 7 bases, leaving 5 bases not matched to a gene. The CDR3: CATSQGAKQPQHF. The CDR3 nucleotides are TGTGCCACCAGCCAGGGGGCGAAGCAGCCCCAGCATTTT.

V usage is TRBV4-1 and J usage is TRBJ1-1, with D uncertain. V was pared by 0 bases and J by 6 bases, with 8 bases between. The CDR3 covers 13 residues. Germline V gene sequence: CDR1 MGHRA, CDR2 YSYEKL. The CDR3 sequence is CASSQESRAEAFF. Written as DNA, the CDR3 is TGCGCCAGCAGCCAAGAATCACGAGCTGAAGCTTTCTTT.

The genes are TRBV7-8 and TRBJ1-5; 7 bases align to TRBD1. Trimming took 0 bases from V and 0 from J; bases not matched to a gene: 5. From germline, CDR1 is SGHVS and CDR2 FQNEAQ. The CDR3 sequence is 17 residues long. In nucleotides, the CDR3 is TGTGCCAGCAGCTTAGCCCGTACAGGGGTTAGCAATCAGCCCCAGCATTTT. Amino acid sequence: CASSLARTGVSNQPQHF.

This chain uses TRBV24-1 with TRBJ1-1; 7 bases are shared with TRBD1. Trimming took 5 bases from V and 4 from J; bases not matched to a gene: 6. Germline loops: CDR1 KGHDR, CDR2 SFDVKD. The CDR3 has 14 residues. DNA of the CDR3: TGTGCCACCAGTGCAGGGGGGAGAGGCACTGAAGCTTTCTTT. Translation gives CATSAGGRGTEAFF.

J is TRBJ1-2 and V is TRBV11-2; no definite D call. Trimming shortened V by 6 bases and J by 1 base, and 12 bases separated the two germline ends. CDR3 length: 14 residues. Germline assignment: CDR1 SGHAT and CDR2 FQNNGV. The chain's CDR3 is CASRPSFINYGYTF. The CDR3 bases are TGTGCCAGCAGGCCGAGCTTCATTAACTATGGCTACACCTTC.

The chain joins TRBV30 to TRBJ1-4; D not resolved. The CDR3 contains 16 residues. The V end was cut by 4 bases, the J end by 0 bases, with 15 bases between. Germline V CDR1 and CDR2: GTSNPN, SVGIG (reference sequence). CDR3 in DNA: TGTGCCTGGACCTTTGGAGTCTCTGCAACTAATGAAAAACTGTTTTTT. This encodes CAWTFGVSATNEKLFF.

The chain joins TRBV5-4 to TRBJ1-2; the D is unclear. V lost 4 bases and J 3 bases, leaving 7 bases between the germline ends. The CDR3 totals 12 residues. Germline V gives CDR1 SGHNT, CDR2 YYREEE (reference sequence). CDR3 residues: CASSALDYGYTF. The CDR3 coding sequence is TGTGCCAGCAGCGCGTTGGACTATGGCTACACCTTC.

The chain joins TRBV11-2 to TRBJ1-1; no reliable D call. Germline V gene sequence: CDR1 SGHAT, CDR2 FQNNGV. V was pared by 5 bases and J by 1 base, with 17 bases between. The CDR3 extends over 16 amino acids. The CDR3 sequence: CASSPSHGFQNTEAFF. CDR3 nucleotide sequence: TGTGCCAGCAGCCCCTCCCACGGGTTTCAGAACACTGAAGCTTTCTTT.

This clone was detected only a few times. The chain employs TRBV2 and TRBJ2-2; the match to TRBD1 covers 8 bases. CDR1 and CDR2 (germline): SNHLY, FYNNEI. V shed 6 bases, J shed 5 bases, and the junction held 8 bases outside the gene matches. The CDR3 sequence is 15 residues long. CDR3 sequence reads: CASSPRTGPTGELFF. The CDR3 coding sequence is TGTGCCAGCAGCCCCCGGACAGGGCCGACCGGGGAGCTGTTTTTT.

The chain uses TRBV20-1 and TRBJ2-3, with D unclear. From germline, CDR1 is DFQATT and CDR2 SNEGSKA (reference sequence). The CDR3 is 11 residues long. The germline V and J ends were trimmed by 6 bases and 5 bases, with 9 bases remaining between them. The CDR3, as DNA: TGCAGTGCCCTGTCAGGAGATACGCAGTATTTT. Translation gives CSALSGDTQYF.

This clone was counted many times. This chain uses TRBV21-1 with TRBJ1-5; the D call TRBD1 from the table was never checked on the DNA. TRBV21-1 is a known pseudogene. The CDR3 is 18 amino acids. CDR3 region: CASSKATQEFYSNQPQHF. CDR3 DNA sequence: TGTGCCAGCAGCAAAGCAACGCAGGAATTTTATAGCAATCAGCCCCAGCATTTT.

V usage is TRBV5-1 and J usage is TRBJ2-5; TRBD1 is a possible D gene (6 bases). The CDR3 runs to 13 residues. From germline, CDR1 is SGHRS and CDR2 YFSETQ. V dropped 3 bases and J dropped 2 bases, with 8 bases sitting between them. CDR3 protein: CASSSGQQETQYF. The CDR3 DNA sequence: TGCGCCAGCAGCTCCGGACAGCAAGAGACCCAGTACTTC.

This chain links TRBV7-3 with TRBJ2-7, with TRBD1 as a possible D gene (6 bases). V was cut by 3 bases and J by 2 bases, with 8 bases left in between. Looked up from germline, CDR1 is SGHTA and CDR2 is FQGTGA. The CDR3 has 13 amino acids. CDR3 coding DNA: TGTGCCAGCAGCTTCGGACAGACCTACGAGCAGTACTTC. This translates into CASSFGQTYEQYF.

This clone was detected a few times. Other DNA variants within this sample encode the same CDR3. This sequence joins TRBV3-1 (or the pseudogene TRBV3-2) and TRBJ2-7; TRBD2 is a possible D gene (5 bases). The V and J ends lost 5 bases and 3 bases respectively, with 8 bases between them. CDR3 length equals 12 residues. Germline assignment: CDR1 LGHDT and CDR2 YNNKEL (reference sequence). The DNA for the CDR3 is TGTGCCAGCAGCAGGACTGACTACGAGCAGTACTTC. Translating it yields CASSRTDYEQYF.